This TCR beta chain was profiled in a study of response to subunit inactivated influenza vaccine. Many counts were recorded for this clonotype. What it recognizes is unknown. Findings and limits, study-wide: Seasonal influenza vaccination, on each occasion, was suggested by the authors to recruit few new T cells.

Via MiXCR, TCRdb re-called the RT-PCR reads, giving one row per CDR3 protein. The sample has about 620,000 distinct CDR3 sequences, about 12% seen once. Germline lookup yields CDR1 SGHRS and CDR2 YFSETQ. The length of the CDR3 is 13 residues. V shed 5 bases and J shed 9 bases, with 16 bases lying between them. The origin of this receptor is a man aged 50 to 59 who received an inactivated influenza vaccine. Sequenced material: PBMCs from blood, taken on the day of vaccination. The rearrangement joins TRBV5-1 to TRBJ2-3; possibly TRBD2 for D (6 bases). CDR3 region: CASRPGTQETQYF. The CDR3 DNA follows: TGCGCCAGCAGGCCCGGGACTCAGGAAACGCAGTATTTT.